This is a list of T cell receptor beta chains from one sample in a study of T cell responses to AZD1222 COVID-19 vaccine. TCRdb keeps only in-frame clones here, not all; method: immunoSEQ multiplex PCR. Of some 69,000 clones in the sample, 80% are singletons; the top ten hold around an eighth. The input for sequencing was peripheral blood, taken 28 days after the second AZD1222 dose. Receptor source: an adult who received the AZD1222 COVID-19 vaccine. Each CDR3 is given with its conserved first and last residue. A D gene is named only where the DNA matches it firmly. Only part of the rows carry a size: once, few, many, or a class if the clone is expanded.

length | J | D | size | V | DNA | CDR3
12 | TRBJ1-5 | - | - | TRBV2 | TGTGCCAGCTCGGGTAGCAATCAGCCCCAGCATTTT | CASSGSNQPQHF
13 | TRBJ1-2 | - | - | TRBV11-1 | TGTGCCAGCAGCCCAGGGACTTACTATGGCTACACCTTC | CASSPGTYYGYTF
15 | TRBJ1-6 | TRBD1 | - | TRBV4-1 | TGCGCCAGCACTCCTTTAGGGACAGATAATTCACCCCTCCACTTT | CASTPLGTDNSPLHF
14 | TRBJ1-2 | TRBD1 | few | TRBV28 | TGTGCCAGCAGTCCAGGACAGGGGGCCTATGGCTACACCTTC | CASSPGQGAYGYTF
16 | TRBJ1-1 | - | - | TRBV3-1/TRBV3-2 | TGTGCCAGCAGCCCTACAGGGAGCCTCATGAACACTGAAGCTTTCTTT | CASSPTGSLMNTEAFF
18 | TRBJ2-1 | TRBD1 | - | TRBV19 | TGTGCCAGTTCCAAGTGGGGGTGGACAGGGGCGGTGGGCAATGAGCAGTTCTTC | CASSKWGWTGAVGNEQFF
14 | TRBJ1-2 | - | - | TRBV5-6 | TGTGCCAGCAGCCGGGGCGTCAGGGAGGCGGGCTACACCTTC | CASSRGVREAGYTF
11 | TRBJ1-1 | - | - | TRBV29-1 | TGCAGCGTAGCGTCGGGCACTGAAGCTTTCTTT | CSVASGTEAFF
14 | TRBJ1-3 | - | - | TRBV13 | TGTGCCAGCAGCGACAGCCACTCTGGAAACACCATATATTTT | CASSDSHSGNTIYF
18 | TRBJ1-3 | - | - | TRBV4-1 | TGCGCCAGCAGCCAAACCGTACAGGTTTTAAGCTCTGGAAACACCATATATTTT | CASSQTVQVLSSGNTIYF
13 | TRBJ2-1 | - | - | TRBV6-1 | TGTGCCAGCAGTGAATTCTACCATTGGGAGCAGTTCTTC | CASSEFYHWEQFF
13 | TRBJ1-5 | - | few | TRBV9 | TGTGCCAGCAGCGTAGACGAGACAGCGCCCCAGCATTTT | CASSVDETAPQHF
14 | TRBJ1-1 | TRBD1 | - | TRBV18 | TGTGCCAGCTCACCACAGGGGGCTTCCGCTGAAGCTTTCTTT | CASSPQGASAEAFF
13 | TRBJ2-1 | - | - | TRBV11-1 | TGTGCCAGCAGCCCCTCAAGCTACAATGAGCAGTTCTTC | CASSPSSYNEQFF
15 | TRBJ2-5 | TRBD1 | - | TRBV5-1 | TGCGCCAGCAGCTTGGGAGGGGGCGGCCAAGAGACCCAGTACTTC | CASSLGGGGQETQYF
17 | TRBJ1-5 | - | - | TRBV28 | TGTGCCAGCAGATTCTTCCAGGGGAGGTATAGCAATCAGCCCCAGCATTTT | CASRFFQGRYSNQPQHF
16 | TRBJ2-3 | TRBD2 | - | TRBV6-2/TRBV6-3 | TGTGCCAGCAGTTACTCTTTGGCGGGAGGCACAGATACGCAGTATTTT | CASSYSLAGGTDTQYF
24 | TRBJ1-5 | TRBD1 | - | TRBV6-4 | TGTGCCAGCAGTGACTCCCACCGACAGGGATTAAGTAGTGGGAGTGTTAATAGCAATCAGCCCCAGCATTTT | CASSDSHRQGLSSGSVNSNQPQHF
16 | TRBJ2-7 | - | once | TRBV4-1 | TGCGCCAGCAGCCAAGTGTGGACACCAACCTCCTACGAGCAGTACTTC | CASSQVWTPTSYEQYF
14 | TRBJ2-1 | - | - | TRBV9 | TGTGCCAGTTCAAGGTGGTTAAATGAGAATGAGCAGTTCTTC | CASSRWLNENEQFF
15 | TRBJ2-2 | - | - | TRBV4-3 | TGCGCCAGCAGCCAAGTCTCGGCTATGACCGGGGAGCTGTTTTTT | CASSQVSAMTGELFF
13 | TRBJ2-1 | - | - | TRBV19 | TGTGCCAGTAGTATGCACAACTACAATGAGCAGTTCTTC | CASSMHNYNEQFF
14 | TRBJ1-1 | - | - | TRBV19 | TGTGCCAGTAGTATTCAACGGACTAACACTGAAGCTTTCTTT | CASSIQRTNTEAFF
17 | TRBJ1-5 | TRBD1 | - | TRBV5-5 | TGTGCCAGCAGCCTAGGACAGGGGGGGAGTTCGGGTCAGCCCCAGCATTTT | CASSLGQGGSSGQPQHF
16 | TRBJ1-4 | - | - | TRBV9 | TGTGCCAGCAGCGTGAATGGGGGATTAACTAATGAAAAACTGTTTTTT | CASSVNGGLTNEKLFF
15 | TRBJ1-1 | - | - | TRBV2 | TGTGCCAGCAATAGGGACCCTAGAGGGGCGACTGAAGCTTTCTTT | CASNRDPRGATEAFF
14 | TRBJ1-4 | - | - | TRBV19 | TGTGCCACCTCCGGGGGGGGCCTGAATGAAAAACTGTTTTTT | CATSGGGLNEKLFF
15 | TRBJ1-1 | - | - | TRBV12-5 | TGTGCTAGTGGTTTTTGGCTGGGCGTAGGGACTGAAGCTTTCTTT | CASGFWLGVGTEAFF
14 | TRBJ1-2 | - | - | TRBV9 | TGTGCCAGCAGCGTGTCCGGTCAGGGCGGCGGCTACACCTTC | CASSVSGQGGGYTF
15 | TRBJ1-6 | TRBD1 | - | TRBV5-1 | TGCGCCAGCAGCTTGGAGACAGGGGCTAATTCACCCCTCCACTTT | CASSLETGANSPLHF
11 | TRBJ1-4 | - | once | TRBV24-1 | TGTGCCACCATAGATCTAATTGAGCTGTTTTTT | CATIDLIELFF
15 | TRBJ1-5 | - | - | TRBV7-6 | TGTGCCAGCAGCGCTTTCAGTGATAGCAATCAGCCCCAGCATTTT | CASSAFSDSNQPQHF
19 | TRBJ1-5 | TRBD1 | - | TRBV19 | TGTGCCAGCCAAAGTGGGCAGGGGGCAAAGGTGGGATATAATCAGCCCCAGCATTTT | CASQSGQGAKVGYNQPQHF
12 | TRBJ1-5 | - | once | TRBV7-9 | TGTGCCAGCAGCCAGGGAAATCAGCCCCAGCATTTT | CASSQGNQPQHF
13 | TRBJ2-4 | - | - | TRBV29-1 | TGCAGCGTTGATGGGGGGGGCGAAAACATTCAGTACTTC | CSVDGGGENIQYF
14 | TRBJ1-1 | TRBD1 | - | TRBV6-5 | TGTGCCAGCAGACGTGACAGGGGCAGCACTGAAGCTTTCTTT | CASRRDRGSTEAFF
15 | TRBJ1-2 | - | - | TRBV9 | TGTGCCAGCAGCGAAAGTTGGGGGGGTGGATATGGCTACACCTTC | CASSESWGGGYGYTF
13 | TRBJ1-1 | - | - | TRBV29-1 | TGCAGCGTTCCGGACAGCATGAACACTGAAGCTTTCTTT | CSVPDSMNTEAFF
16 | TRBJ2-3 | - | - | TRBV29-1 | TGCAGCGTTGAAGCTCGACTAGTAACTAGCACAGATACGCAGTATTTT | CSVEARLVTSTDTQYF
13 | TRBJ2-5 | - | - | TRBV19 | TGTGCCAGTAGTATAAACAGGGCTGAGACCCAGTACTTC | CASSINRAETQYF
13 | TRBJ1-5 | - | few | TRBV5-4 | TGTGCCAGCAGCTTGGGGGAGAATCAGCCCCAGCATTTT | CASSLGENQPQHF
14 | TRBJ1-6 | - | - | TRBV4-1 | TGCGCCAGCAGCCAAGACCCTATAGGATCACCCCTCCACTTT | CASSQDPIGSPLHF
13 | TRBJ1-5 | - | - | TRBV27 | TGTGCCAGCAGTTTAACAGCACATCAGCCCCAGCATTTT | CASSLTAHQPQHF
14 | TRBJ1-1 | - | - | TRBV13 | TGTGCCAGCAGTAGGACTGGTCTGGGTACTGAAGCTTTCTTT | CASSRTGLGTEAFF
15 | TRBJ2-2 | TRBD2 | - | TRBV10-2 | TGCGCCAGCAGTGTGACTAGCGGGGGGACCGGGGAGCTGTTTTTT | CASSVTSGGTGELFF
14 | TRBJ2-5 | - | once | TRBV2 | TGTGCCAGCAGTCCCTGGGTGGAAGAAGAGACCCAGTACTTC | CASSPWVEEETQYF
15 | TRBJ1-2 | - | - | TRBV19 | TGTGCCACAGTAGCCGGTCCGGGGGGTACCTATGGCTACACCTTC | CATVAGPGGTYGYTF
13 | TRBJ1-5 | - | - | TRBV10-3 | TGTGCCATCAGGGGGGATAGCAATCAGCCCCAGCATTTT | CAIRGDSNQPQHF
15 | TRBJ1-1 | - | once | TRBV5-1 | TGCGCCAGCAGCTTGGCCGGGACGGTCATCACTGAAGCTTTCTTT | CASSLAGTVITEAFF
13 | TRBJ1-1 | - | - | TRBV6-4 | TGTGCCAGCAGTCCCCGGAGGGGTGATGAAGCTTTCTTT | CASSPRRGDEAFF
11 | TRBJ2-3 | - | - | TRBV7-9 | TGTGCCGTGAAAGTCACAGATACGCAGTATTTT | CAVKVTDTQYF
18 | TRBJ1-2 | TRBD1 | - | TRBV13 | TGTGCCAGCAGCTACTCCGGGACAGGGGGTAGCTTTAACTATGGCTACACCTTC | CASSYSGTGGSFNYGYTF
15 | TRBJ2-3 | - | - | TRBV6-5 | TGTGCCAGCAGACCCACCGGGACGAGGACAGATACGCAGTATTTT | CASRPTGTRTDTQYF
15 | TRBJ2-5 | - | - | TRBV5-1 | TGCGCCAGCAGCGGCGTTTGGGGAGGCGGCGAGACCCAGTACTTC | CASSGVWGGGETQYF
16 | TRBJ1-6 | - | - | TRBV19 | TGTGCCAGTAGTATAAGTAGGGCAGGAAGGAATTCACCCCTCCACTTT | CASSISRAGRNSPLHF
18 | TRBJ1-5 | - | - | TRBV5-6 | TGTGCCAGCAGCCTCAGGACCAAGGTGGGGGGTAGCAATCAGCCCCAGCATTTT | CASSLRTKVGGSNQPQHF
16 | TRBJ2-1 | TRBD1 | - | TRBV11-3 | TGTGCCAGCAGCTTAGCCCCCAGGACAGGGGACAATGAGCAGTTCTTC | CASSLAPRTGDNEQFF